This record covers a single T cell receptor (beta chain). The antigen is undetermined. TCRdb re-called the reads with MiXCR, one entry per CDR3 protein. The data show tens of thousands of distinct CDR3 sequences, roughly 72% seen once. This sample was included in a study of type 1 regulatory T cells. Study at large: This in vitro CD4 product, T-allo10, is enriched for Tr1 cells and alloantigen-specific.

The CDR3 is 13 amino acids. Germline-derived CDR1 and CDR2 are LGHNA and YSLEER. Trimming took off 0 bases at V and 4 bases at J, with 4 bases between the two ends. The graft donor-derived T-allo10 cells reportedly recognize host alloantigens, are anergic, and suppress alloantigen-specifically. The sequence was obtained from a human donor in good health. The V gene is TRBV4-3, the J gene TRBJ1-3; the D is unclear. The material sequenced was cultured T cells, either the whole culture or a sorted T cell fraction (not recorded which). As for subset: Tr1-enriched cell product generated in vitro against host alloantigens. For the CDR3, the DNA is TGCGCCAGCAGCCAAGAAACGGGAAACACCATATATTTT. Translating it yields CASSQETGNTIYF.